Listed here are 27 T cell receptor beta chains from one sample, sequenced in a study of blood T cell repertoires in COVID-19. Sequencing used immunoSEQ multiplex PCR; TCRdb keeps in-frame clones, though not all of them. The data contain 180,000 or so clones, roughly 89% of them seen just once; the ten biggest clones take up under 2.5%. The source material was PBMCs or T cells enriched from blood (not recorded which). The origin of the receptors is a woman aged 40 to 50 with acute COVID-19.

The rearrangement uses TRBV3-1 (or the pseudogene TRBV3-2) and TRBJ2-1; 14 bases are shared with TRBD2. The CDR3 length is 16 residues. Losses at the gene ends were 4 bases for V and 4 bases for J; bases not matched to a gene: 3. In germline, CDR1 is LGHDT, CDR2 YNNKEL (reference sequence). The CDR3 sequence: CASSPRTSGGYNEQFF. CDR3 bases: TGTGCCAGCAGCCCCCGGACTAGCGGGGGGTACAATGAGCAGTTCTTC.

The chain links TRBV28 to TRBJ2-7, with 9 bases fitting TRBD1. The CDR3 runs to 19 residues. V dropped 5 bases and J dropped 0; count of bases not matched to a gene: 17. Germline V CDR1 and CDR2: MDHEN, SYDVKM. In DNA form, the CDR3 reads TGTGCCAGCAGTCCAGACCGGGACAGGGACGACCTGAGCTCCTACGAGCAGTACTTC. This codes for CASSPDRDRDDLSSYEQYF.

This rearrangement joins TRBV30 to TRBJ1-1, with a weak D call TRBD1 (5 bases). The CDR3 is 18 amino acids. V gave up 0 bases and J gave up 1 base, with 21 bases separating them. Germline CDR1 and CDR2: GTSNPN and SVGIG (reference sequence). CDR3 residues: CAWSVWLDPGLRNTEAFF. DNA of the CDR3: TGTGCCTGGAGTGTCTGGCTGGATCCGGGACTCAGGAACACTGAAGCTTTCTTT. The whole variable domain, filled in from reference TRBV30 and TRBJ1-1, reads SQTIHQWPATLVQPVGSPLSLECTVEGTSNPNLYWYRQAAGRGLQLLFYSVGIGQISSEVPQNLSASRPQDRQFILSSKKLLLSDSGFYLCAWSVWLDPGLRNTEAFFGQGTRLTVV.

V gene TRBV5-4 combines with J gene TRBJ2-7; 13 bases line up with TRBD2. V was pared by 1 base and J by 7 bases, with 5 bases of the junction left unmatched. The V gene's germline CDR1 is SGHNT and CDR2 YYREEE (reference sequence). CDR3 size: 15 residues. CDR3 protein: CASSLTSGRAGEQYF. CDR3 nucleotides: TGTGCCAGCAGCTTGACTAGCGGGAGGGCCGGGGAGCAGTACTTC.

The rearrangement links TRBV5-1 to TRBJ2-3; 9 nucleotides agree with TRBD2. CDR1 and CDR2 from the germline V gene are SGHRS and YFSETQ. The CDR3 contains 16 residues. Trimming at V came to 0 bases and at J to 4 bases, leaving 6 bases not matched to a gene. The CDR3 DNA reads as TGCGCCAGCAGCTTGGAAGGACTAGCGATCTCAGATACGCAGTATTTT. This gives the protein CASSLEGLAISDTQYF.

This chain links TRBV13 with TRBJ2-7; 7 bases align to TRBD1. This CDR3 is 13 amino acids long. The trim removed 4 bases at V and 5 bases at J, leaving 5 bases unmatched. Germline V gene lookup returns CDR1 PRHDT and CDR2 FYEKMQ (reference sequence). The CDR3 loop reads CASSSRQGHEQYF. DNA of the CDR3: TGTGCCAGCAGCTCCAGACAGGGCCACGAGCAGTACTTC.

The V and J genes are TRBV4-1 and TRBJ1-4; 9 bases map to TRBD1. V lost 2 bases and J lost 7; bases outside the gene matches: 11. This CDR3 has 17 amino acids. The germline V gene encodes CDR1 MGHRA and CDR2 YSYEKL. The CDR3 nucleotides are TGCGCCAGCAGCCAAATTCAACTACGGGACAGGGCTGAAAAACTGTTTTTT. This sequence encodes CASSQIQLRDRAEKLFF.

The V and J genes are TRBV5-5 and TRBJ2-5, with a weak D call TRBD2 (5 bases). This CDR3 has 13 residues. Germline CDR1 and CDR2: SGHKS and YYEKEE (reference sequence). Trimming took off 2 bases at V and 5 bases at J, with 10 bases between the two ends. This chain's CDR3 is CASSFSGVETQYF. DNA of the CDR3: TGTGCCAGCAGCTTCTCCGGGGTCGAGACCCAGTACTTC.

This clone was recorded a few times. CDR3 in amino acids: CASSLTRATNEKLFF. The CDR3 coding sequence is TGTGCCAGCAGCTTAACGAGAGCAACTAATGAAAAACTGTTTTTT. The gene calls are TRBV7-9 and TRBJ1-4; D is undetermined. The CDR3 loop spans 15 amino acids. Germline CDR1 SEHNR, CDR2 FQNEAQ (reference sequence). Trimming stripped 2 bases from V and 0 bases from J, with 7 bases between. The full variable domain, with the rest looked up from reference TRBV7-9 and TRBJ1-4, is DTGVSQNPRHKITKRGQNVTFRCDPISEHNRLYWYRQTLGQGPEFLTYFQNEAQLEKSRLLSDRFSAERPKGSFSTLEIQRTEQGDSAMYLCASSLTRATNEKLFFGSGTQLSVL.

A remark on this clone: Other DNA sequences in this specimen translate into the identical CDR3. This chain links TRBV6-5 with TRBJ2-6; TRBD1 might be the D (5 bases). In germline, CDR1 is MNHEY, CDR2 SVGAGI. The CDR3 has 14 amino acids. Trimming cost V 6 bases and J 4 bases, with 10 bases left between them. CDR3 sequence (DNA): TGTGCCAGCAGCCAGGGTTCCGGGGCCAACGTCCTGACTTTC. It codes for CASSQGSGANVLTF.

The chain has TRBV10-3 and TRBJ2-3; 9 bases line up with TRBD1. The V segment lost 2 bases and the J segment 6 bases; nucleotides outside the gene matches: 12. The CDR3 has 17 amino acids. Germline V gives CDR1 ENHRY, CDR2 SYGVKD. CDR3 amino acids: CAISENQGQGKGDTQYF. In DNA, the CDR3 is TGTGCCATCAGTGAGAATCAAGGACAGGGGAAGGGTGATACGCAGTATTTT.

The chain combines TRBV29-1 with TRBJ2-7, with 8 bases lining up with TRBD1. Unmatched junction bases numbered 10, after V lost 4 bases and J lost 5 bases. Germline V CDR1 and CDR2: SQVTM, ANQGSEA. The CDR3 runs to 14 residues. In DNA form, the CDR3 reads TGCAGCGTTGTTGAAGGCAGGGGGCGTGACGAGCAGTACTTC. Protein: CSVVEGRGRDEQYF.

The chain combines TRBV28 with TRBJ1-3; no reliable D call. The CDR3 runs 15 residues. Trimming left V 3 bases short and J 9 bases short, with 18 bases between. The V gene's germline CDR1 is MDHEN and CDR2 SYDVKM. The CDR3 nucleotides are TGTGCCAGCAGTTTTGCGGGAGGTGGAGGAGCCACCATATATTTT. It specifies CASSFAGGGGATIYF.

The chain is built from TRBV6-4 and TRBJ2-3, with D uncertain. This CDR3 comprises 14 residues. Germline V gene sequence: CDR1 MRHNA, CDR2 SNTAGT. The V and J ends lost 0 bases and 6 bases respectively, with 10 bases between them. This CDR3 reads CASSDSFPADTQYF. CDR3 DNA: TGTGCCAGCAGTGACTCGTTTCCAGCGGATACGCAGTATTTT.

The genes are TRBV4-1 and TRBJ2-3, with TRBD1 identical over 8 bases. This CDR3 has 15 amino acids. Germline assignment: CDR1 MGHRA and CDR2 YSYEKL. The V and J ends lost 4 bases and 0 bases, in that order; junction bases with no gene match: 3. CDR3 in amino acids: CASSRTGFSTDTQYF. In nucleotides, the CDR3 is TGCGCCAGCAGCCGGACAGGGTTTAGCACAGATACGCAGTATTTT.

V usage is TRBV12-3 or TRBV12-4 and J usage is TRBJ1-1; 7 bases are shared with TRBD1. CDR3 length: 13 amino acids. V lost 5 bases, J lost 11 bases, and 11 bases stayed unmatched. The CDR3 bases are TGTGCCAGCAGTATTAAAGAGGGGGCTGGGGCTTTCTTT. Its translation: CASSIKEGAGAFF.

The chain has TRBV29-1 and TRBJ2-2; D is uncertain. The CDR3 extends over 12 amino acids. V dropped 6 bases and J dropped 7 bases, with 12 bases sitting between them. In germline, CDR1 is SQVTM, CDR2 ANQGSEA. The CDR3 region has the DNA TGCAGCGTCGGTCTGATAAGCGGGGAGCTGTTTTTT. Translated, it gives CSVGLISGELFF.

The J gene is TRBJ1-2, the V gene TRBV7-6; D remains ambiguous. Germline CDR1 and CDR2: SGHVS and FNYEAQ. The CDR3 contains 14 residues. Trimming pared 5 bases from V and 3 bases from J, leaving 13 bases between. The CDR3 DNA sequence: TGTGCCAGCAGCCCCTCGCGGGATCACTATGGCTACACCTTC. This translates into CASSPSRDHYGYTF.

This clone was counted once. The chain links TRBV20-1 to TRBJ2-4; TRBD2 agrees at 11 bases. V lost 3 bases and J lost 4; bases outside the gene matches: 5. Germline CDR1 and CDR2: DFQATT and SNEGSKA (reference sequence). The CDR3 has 15 residues. The CDR3 loop reads CSASLTSGEKNIQYF. CDR3 in DNA: TGCAGTGCTAGTCTGACTAGCGGGGAGAAAAACATTCAGTACTTC.

The chain joins TRBV19 to TRBJ1-2, with a weak D call TRBD1 (5 bases). CDR1 and CDR2 from the germline V gene are LNHDA and SQIVND (reference sequence). This CDR3 spans 13 amino acids. Trimming took off 9 bases at V and 1 base at J, with 12 bases between the two ends. CDR3 sequence reads: CASQAGLNYGYTF. The CDR3 nucleotides are TGTGCCAGCCAAGCGGGGCTTAACTATGGCTACACCTTC.

The J gene is TRBJ2-2, the V gene TRBV30; 11 bases agree with TRBD2. V dropped 1 base and J dropped 1; count of bases not matched to a gene: 5. The germline gives CDR1 GTSNPN, CDR2 SVGIG (reference sequence). The CDR3 is made up of 17 amino acids. DNA of the CDR3: TGTGCCTGGAGTGGACTAGCGGGGAGCCTGAACACCGGGGAGCTGTTTTTT. Translation gives CAWSGLAGSLNTGELFF.

This rearrangement joins TRBV7-9 to TRBJ1-6, with a possible D match to TRBD1 (5 bases). The CDR3 length is 15 residues. Trimming removed 2 bases at V and 7 bases at J, with 12 bases between. Per the germline V gene, CDR1 is SEHNR and CDR2 is FQNEAQ (reference sequence). CDR3 nucleotide sequence: TGTGCCAGCAGCTTAAGTGCAGGGAGGAATTCACCCCTCCACTTT. Its translation is CASSLSAGRNSPLHF. Together with reference TRBV7-9 and TRBJ1-6, the CDR3 gives the full variable domain: DTGVSQNPRHKITKRGQNVTFRCDPISEHNRLYWYRQTLGQGPEFLTYFQNEAQLEKSRLLSDRFSAERPKGSFSTLEIQRTEQGDSAMYLCASSLSAGRNSPLHFGNGTRLTVT.

The J gene is TRBJ2-1, the V gene TRBV4-3; TRBD2 matches at 9 bases. After removal of 2 bases from V and 4 bases from J, the junction contained 3 bases not matched to a gene. The CDR3 has 15 amino acids. Germline CDR1 and CDR2: LGHNA and YSLEER. Here the CDR3 DNA reads TGCGCCAGCAGCCAACTAGCGGGACCATACAATGAGCAGTTCTTC. Amino acid sequence: CASSQLAGPYNEQFF.

This clone was counted between two and nine times. The chain joins TRBV9 to TRBJ2-1; D gene unclear. Trimming removed 4 bases from V and 4 bases from J, with 3 bases in between. The CDR3 covers 11 residues. The germline V gene has CDR1 SGDLS and CDR2 YYNGEE. CDR3 bases: TGTGCCAGCAGCCTTTACAATGAGCAGTTCTTC. As protein: CASSLYNEQFF. The full variable domain, in which reference TRBV9 and TRBJ2-1 provide the parts outside the CDR3, is DSGVTQTPKHLITATGQRVTLRCSPRSGDLSVYWYQQSLDQGLQFLIQYYNGEERAKGNILERFSAQQFPDLHSELNLSSLELGDSALYFCASSLYNEQFFGPGTRLTVL.

This clone was observed a single time. This chain connects TRBV7-2 to TRBJ2-2; perhaps TRBD2 as D (6 bases). Germline CDR1 and CDR2: SGHTA and FQGNSA. V was clipped by 2 bases and J by 6 bases, with 7 bases between them. The CDR3 extends over 13 amino acids. In DNA, the CDR3 is TGTGCCAGCAGCTTATCGGGAGCCGGGGAGCTGTTTTTT. Translation: CASSLSGAGELFF.

The chain employs TRBV6-5 and TRBJ2-7; D remains unclear. V was shortened by 2 bases and J by 0 bases, with 8 bases between the two germline ends. Germline CDR1 MNHEY, CDR2 SVGAGI. The CDR3 is 14 amino acids. The CDR3 loop reads CASSYRRSSYEQYF. As DNA, the CDR3 is TGTGCCAGCAGTTACAGGCGGAGCTCCTACGAGCAGTACTTC.

J is TRBJ2-1 and V is TRBV3-1 (or the pseudogene TRBV3-2); the match to TRBD2 covers 10 bases. V was clipped by 3 bases and J by 8 bases; unmatched bases: 13. CDR1 LGHDT and CDR2 YNNKEL come from the germline V gene (reference sequence). The CDR3 sequence is 17 residues long. CDR3 sequence (DNA): TGTGCCAGCAGCCAGGGGGCCCTAGCGGGAGTTGGGGATGAGCAGTTCTTC. Its protein is CASSQGALAGVGDEQFF.